This TCR beta chain was recorded in a study of blood T cell repertoires in COVID-19. Study overall: Sources were T cells, B-cell-depleted T cells, or PBMCs; the material itself was cDNA or gDNA.

CDR1 and CDR2 from the germline V gene are LGHDT and YNNKEL (reference sequence). The V gene lost 1 base and the J gene lost 5 bases, with 16 bases spanning the gap. This CDR3 is built from 16 residues. Two negative PCRs, clearance, or symptom resolution had been documented for recovered Cohort 3 donors. Original data processing: Scientists estimated how many nucleated cells there were by amplifying reference gene primers. The assay was immunoSEQ multiplex PCR, and TCRdb's table has in-frame clones only and misses some. V, J and clone size are taken as reported in that table, and D and trimming were inferred from the DNA itself. This table holds 250,000 to 300,000 clones, roughly 89% found once.

The TCR sequence derives from a woman aged 40 to 50 who had recovered from COVID-19. Sequenced: PBMCs or T cells enriched from blood (not recorded which). The chain combines TRBV3-1 (or the pseudogene TRBV3-2) with TRBJ2-3; D perhaps matches TRBD2 (6 bases). This CDR3 reads CASSQAAAGWLDTQYF. In DNA, the CDR3 is TGTGCCAGCAGCCAAGCGGCGGCGGGGTGGTTAGATACGCAGTATTTT.